The present TCR beta chain was sequenced within a study of blood T cell repertoires in COVID-19 (dated by TCRdb to about 2020). With respect to the entire study: The collaborator samples originated in the United States, Italy and Spain and spanned the acute and convalescent phases of COVID-19. The prospective study material was composed of cDNA or gDNA derived from T cells, B-cell-depleted T cells, or PBMCs. Deeply sampled blood TCRbeta repertoires from subjects exposed to, actively infected with, or recovered from COVID-19 were included in the dataset. The repertoires were made available in a free public database intended to serve as a resource for research on the immune response to SARS-CoV-2. Samples came from the ongoing ImmuneRACE study (first 160 participants) plus 1,254 subjects from 6 global collaborators. Nearly every sample came with metadata listing a de-identified subject ID, COVID-19 status, age in years and sex. Where available, HLA class I and class II types were taken from metadata supplied by the sample provider and were not determined by assay-based typing.

The CDR3 holds 15 amino acids from the cysteine to the phenylalanine. The only DNA kept is the CDR3, 45 bases in frame from the first base. Looking up the germline V gene yields CDR1 SGHNT and CDR2 YENEEA. Trimming leaves V shorter by 4 bases and J shorter by 5 bases, with the junction holding 8 bases beyond the gene matches. Overall study results and their limits: The amount of clinical and demographic metadata varied by source and participant and was provided uncurated.

The immunoSEQ Assay, a bias-controlled multiplex PCR, was used to amplify TCRbeta CDR3 regions from genomic DNA. As for how the authors treated the data: The number of nucleated cells in each sample was estimated by amplification of reference gene primers within the assay. Sequence reads were collapsed and filtered to measure the absolute abundance of every unique TCRbeta CDR3 rearrangement. For each sample, productive Simpson clonality was calculated as the square root of Simpson's diversity index across productive rearrangements. Entries here come from immuneACCESS through TCRdb and include only in-frame sequences with V and J called. Some clones fail to appear in such tables; in the studies checked, an unresolved V gene covers under half of the shortfall, and the cause of the remainder is unknown. V and J calls and clone size are copied from that table; D and trimming were computed from the DNA. The sample table lists hundreds of thousands of clones, roughly 90% of them with a count of one. The biggest ten clones account for 2% to 3% of the sample.

Concerning this clone: Which antigen it targets is not known. Nothing much larger sits one base from this clone, and base qualities are not available.

Enrolling through a virtual design, the prospective study's participants ranged in age from roughly 18 to 100 years and lived across 20 to 30 United States geographic areas. In the prospective study, cohorts were assigned on the basis of participant-reported clinical history obtained from a screening survey and a study questionnaire. For ImmuneRACE Cohort 3, a participant was defined as recovered based on two consecutive negative NP/OP PCR tests, clearance by a healthcare professional, or resolution of symptoms. Mobile phlebotomists in the prospective study collected whole blood, serum and a nasopharyngeal or oropharyngeal swab from every participant. Prospective study participants could optionally give additional blood draws and questionnaires over a 2-month period. Prospective study blood samples were shipped either frozen or at room temperature before DNA extraction.

What was sequenced was PBMCs or T cells enriched from blood (not recorded which). The chain is made from TRBV11-3 and TRBJ2-1; 7 bases in the junction line up with TRBD1. The receptor comes from a man aged 60 to 75 who had recovered from COVID-19. The CDR3: CASSSQGRANNEQFF. In nucleotides, the sequence is TGTGCCAGCAGCTCACAGGGGAGAGCAAACAATGAGCAGTTCTTC.